These T cell receptor beta chains were read from a single sample in a study of blood T cell repertoires in COVID-19. The table came from immunoSEQ multiplex PCR; TCRdb's copy has only in-frame clones and leaves some out. The table shows around 340,000 clones, with 65% to 85% occurring only once. The sequencing sample was made of peripheral blood. The receptors were sampled from a man younger than 40 with active or convalescent COVID-19. The CDR3 runs from the conserved cysteine through the conserved F or W.

v_gene	j_gene	CDR3aa
TRBV24-1	TRBJ2-1	CATSDPTSGSSTPAANEQFF
TRBV9	TRBJ1-1	CASSVSGKRDTEAFF
TRBV7-2	TRBJ2-1	CASSLGSGSNEQFF
TRBV6-7	TRBJ1-3	CASSYSSGDSDSTGNTIYF
TRBV4-1	TRBJ2-1	CASSQIPIPLAGYNEQFF
TRBV18	TRBJ1-2	CASSPGGDYGYTF
TRBV5-1	TRBJ1-6	CASSLDGVSPLHF
TRBV7-8	TRBJ2-3	CASSLAEGQRTSSTDTQYF
TRBV7-9	TRBJ2-7	CASSLVWGGEQYF
TRBV27	TRBJ1-2	CASSWSDRGYGYTF
TRBV18	TRBJ1-2	CASSLGMTGGDGYTF
TRBV29-1	TRBJ2-1	CSVRSGTGKPQEQFF
TRBV4-3	TRBJ1-5	CASSHGTGNQPQHF
TRBV3-1/TRBV3-2	TRBJ2-5	CASSQGGLEQETQYF
TRBV4-1	TRBJ1-4	CASSRFRQGPNEKLFF
TRBV21-1	TRBJ1-2	CASSKTDSLYGYTF
TRBV3-1/TRBV3-2	TRBJ2-2	CASSRPLAGGGTGELFF
TRBV9	TRBJ2-5	CASSATGREETQYF
TRBV4-1	TRBJ2-1	CASSPGTGAQTLFF
TRBV27	TRBJ2-7	CASSDQGGRDYEQYF
TRBV4-3	TRBJ2-2	CPSPRLYTGELFF
TRBV7-2	TRBJ1-1	CASSLEGGVNTEAFF
TRBV7-8	TRBJ2-7	CASSRRGVKDEQYF
TRBV3-1/TRBV3-2	TRBJ1-1	CASKGEAEAFF
TRBV5-1	TRBJ2-7	CASSLGARETYEQYF
TRBV2	TRBJ2-5	CASGRVKETQYF
TRBV6-2/TRBV6-3	TRBJ2-1	CASSYRGSYNEQFF
TRBV19	TRBJ2-7	CASSMLGPAGATYEQYF
TRBV12-3/TRBV12-4	TRBJ2-5	CASSLVRGRPQYF
TRBV27	TRBJ1-2	CASSSFALQGTEGKDYGYTF
TRBV12-3/TRBV12-4	TRBJ1-1	CASNGRGYSEAFF
TRBV6-2/TRBV6-3	TRBJ2-7	CASSSSSQGFGGEQYF
TRBV21-1	TRBJ2-3	CASRGLAGVVDTQYF
TRBV29-1	TRBJ1-5	CSAARDSNQPQHF
TRBV7-9	TRBJ1-1	CASSFGSGDTEAFF
TRBV24-1	TRBJ2-1	CATARLAGVGEQFF
TRBV19	TRBJ1-1	CASSMDRNTEAFF
TRBV7-2	TRBJ2-5	CASSLALGGETQYF
TRBV11-3	TRBJ2-1	CASSLAGQGNNEQFF
TRBV2	TRBJ2-7	CASCHEGLGYEQYF
TRBV7-9	TRBJ2-5	CASSLSGWETQYF
TRBV7-2	TRBJ1-2	CASSTRDSLAGYTF
TRBV15	TRBJ1-5	CATSRGEGAGQPQHF
TRBV28	TRBJ1-5	CASSFAPGQGASGQPQHF
TRBV27	TRBJ2-7	CASRGAWPFYEQYF
TRBV30	TRBJ2-7	CAWSDNRPYEQYF
TRBV6-5	TRBJ1-6	CASSREWTYNSPLHF
TRBV19	TRBJ2-7	CASSIDGTRTYEQYF
TRBV4-1	TRBJ1-1	CASSPQEGGSTEAFF
TRBV7-2	TRBJ2-7	CASSLQTGLAGGYEQYF
TRBV6-2/TRBV6-3	TRBJ1-1	CASSYTPGKQGTEAFF
TRBV20-1	TRBJ1-3	CSARVLNTIYF
TRBV6-2/TRBV6-3	TRBJ1-1	CASSYAPLGTIEAFF
TRBV27	TRBJ1-5	CASSFGRDKPQHF
TRBV6-5	TRBJ2-5	CASSPGSQETQYF